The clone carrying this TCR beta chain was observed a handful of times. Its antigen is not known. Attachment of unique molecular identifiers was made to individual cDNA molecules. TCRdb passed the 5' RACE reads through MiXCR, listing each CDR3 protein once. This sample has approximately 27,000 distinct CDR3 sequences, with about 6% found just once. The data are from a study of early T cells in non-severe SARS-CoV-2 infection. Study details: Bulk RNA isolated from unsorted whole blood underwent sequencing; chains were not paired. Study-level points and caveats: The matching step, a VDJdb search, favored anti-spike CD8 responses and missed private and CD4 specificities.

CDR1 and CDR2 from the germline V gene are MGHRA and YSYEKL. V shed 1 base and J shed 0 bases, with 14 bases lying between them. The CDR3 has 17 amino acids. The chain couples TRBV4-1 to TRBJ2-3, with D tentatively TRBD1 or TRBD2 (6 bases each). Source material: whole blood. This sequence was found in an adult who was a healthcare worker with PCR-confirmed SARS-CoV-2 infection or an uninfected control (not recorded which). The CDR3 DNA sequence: TGCGCCAGCAGCCAAGGAGGCCGGGGGCCCAGCACAGATACGCAGTATTTT. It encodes CASSQGGRGPSTDTQYF.